This T cell receptor (beta chain) originates from a study of blood T cell repertoires in COVID-19. Background on the study: From T cells, B-cell-depleted T cells, or PBMCs came the material, which was cDNA or gDNA.

Original processing methods: Cell counts per sample came from amplifying reference gene primers. TCRdb's table, derived via immunoSEQ multiplex PCR, lists solely in-frame clones and lacks some. The DNA gave D and trimming, while V, J and clone size come from that table. The sample records some 37,000 clones, approximately 84% being singletons. Trimming stripped 4 bases from V and 5 bases from J, with 14 bases between. The CDR3 loop spans 14 amino acids. Germline V lookup: CDR1 LGHDT, CDR2 YNNKEL (reference sequence). Sequencing used peripheral blood. The chain recombines TRBV3-1 (or the pseudogene TRBV3-2) with TRBJ2-5; D may be TRBD1 (5 bases). This receptor was identified in a man aged 80 or over with active or convalescent COVID-19. The CDR3 protein is CASSPSGLGETQYF. The CDR3 nucleotides read TGTGCCAGCAGCCCTTCAGGGCTGGGGGAGACCCAGTACTTC.